The source of this TCR beta chain is a study of beta chain features in type 1 diabetes. The CDR3 length is 15 residues. In germline, CDR1 is SGHAT, CDR2 FQNNGV. J lost 4 bases, V lost 6 bases, and 11 bases had no gene match. Notes on the study in general: TCRB CDR3s from Type 1 diabetes patients were moderately but significantly shorter in all four CD4+ subsets. Within the patient group, naive, central memory and Treg TCRB repertoires appeared more similar to each other than within healthy donors.

Each of the CD4+ naive, central memory, regulatory and stem cell-like memory populations was sorted via CD45RO/CCR7/CD25/CD127/CD95/CD27. Each population that was sorted was more than 95% pure. Expressed TCRB transcripts were sequenced because the isolated RNA had all been reverse transcribed beforehand. Data came from immunoSEQ multiplex PCR; TCRdb stores just in-frame clones and leaves some out. The sample lists 620,000 or so clones; 15% were seen once. Turning to this clone: Antigen unknown.

The origin of this receptor is a man aged 18 to 29 in good health. Sequencing input: naive CD4+ T cells from blood. V gene TRBV11-2 combines with J gene TRBJ1-1; 7 positions agree with TRBD1. As DNA, the CDR3 is TGTGCCAGCAGGGATCACAGGGGTAAAACCACTGAAGCTTTCTTT. Protein sequence: CASRDHRGKTTEAFF.